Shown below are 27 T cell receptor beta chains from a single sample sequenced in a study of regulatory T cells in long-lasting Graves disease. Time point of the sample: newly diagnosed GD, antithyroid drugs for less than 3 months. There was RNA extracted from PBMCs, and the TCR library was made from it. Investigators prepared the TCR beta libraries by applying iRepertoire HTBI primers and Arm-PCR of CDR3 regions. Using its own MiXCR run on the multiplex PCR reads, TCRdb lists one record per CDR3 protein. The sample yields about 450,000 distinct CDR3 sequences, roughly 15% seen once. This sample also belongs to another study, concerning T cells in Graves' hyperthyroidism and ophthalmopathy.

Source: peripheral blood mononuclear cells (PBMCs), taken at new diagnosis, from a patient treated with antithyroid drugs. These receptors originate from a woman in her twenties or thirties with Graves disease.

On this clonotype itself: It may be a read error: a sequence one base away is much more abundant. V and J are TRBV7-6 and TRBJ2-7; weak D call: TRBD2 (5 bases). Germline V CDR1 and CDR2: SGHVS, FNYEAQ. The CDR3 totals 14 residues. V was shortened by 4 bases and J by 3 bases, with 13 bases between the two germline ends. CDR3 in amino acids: CASSSASEGYEQYF. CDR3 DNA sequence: TGTGCCAGCAGCTCAGCCTCTGAGGGCTACGAGCAGTACTTC.

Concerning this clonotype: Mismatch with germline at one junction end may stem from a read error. DNA for the CDR3: TGTACCAGCTCACCTGAAACCGGGACAGTAGTTATGAACACTGAAGCTTTCTTT. Its protein is CTSSPETGTVVMNTEAFF. The chain joins TRBV18 to TRBJ1-1, with 7 bases identical to TRBD1. The CDR3 length is 18 residues. Germline V gives CDR1 KGHSH, CDR2 LQKENI. Full variable domain (rest looked up from reference TRBV18 and TRBJ1-1): NAGVMQNPRHLVRRRGQEARLRCSPMKGHSHVYWYRQLPEEGLKFMVYLQKENIIDESGMPKERFSAEFPKEGPSILRIQQVVRGDSAAYFCTSSPETGTVVMNTEAFFGQGTRLTVV.

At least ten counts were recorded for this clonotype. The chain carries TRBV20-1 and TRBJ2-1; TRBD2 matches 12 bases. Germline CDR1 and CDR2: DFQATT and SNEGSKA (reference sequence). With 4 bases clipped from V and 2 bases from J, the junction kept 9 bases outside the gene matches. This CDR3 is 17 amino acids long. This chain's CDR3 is CSATLAGGPNPYNEQFF. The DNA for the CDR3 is TGCAGTGCTACTCTAGCGGGAGGGCCGAACCCCTACAATGAGCAGTTCTTC.

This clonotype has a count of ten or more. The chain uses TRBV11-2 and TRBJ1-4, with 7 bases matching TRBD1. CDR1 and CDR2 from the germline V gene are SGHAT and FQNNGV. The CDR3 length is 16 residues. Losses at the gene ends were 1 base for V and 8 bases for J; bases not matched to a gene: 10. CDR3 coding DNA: TGTGCCAGCAGCTTAGCCCTGACAGGGCGGAGAGAAAAACTGTTTTTT. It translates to CASSLALTGRREKLFF.

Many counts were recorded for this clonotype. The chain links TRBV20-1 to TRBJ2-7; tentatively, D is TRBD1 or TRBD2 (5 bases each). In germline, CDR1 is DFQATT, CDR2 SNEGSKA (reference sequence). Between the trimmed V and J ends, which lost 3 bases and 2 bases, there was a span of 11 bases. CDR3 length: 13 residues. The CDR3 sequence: CSASRDGTYEQYF. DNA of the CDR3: TGCAGTGCTAGCCGGGACGGAACCTACGAGCAGTACTTC.

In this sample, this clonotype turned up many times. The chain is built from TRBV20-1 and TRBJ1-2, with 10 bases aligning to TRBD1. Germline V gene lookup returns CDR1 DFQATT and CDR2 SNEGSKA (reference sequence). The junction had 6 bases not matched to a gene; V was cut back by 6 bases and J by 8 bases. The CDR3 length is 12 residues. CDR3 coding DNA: TGCAGTGCGACCGGGACAGGGGACGGCTACACCTTC. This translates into CSATGTGDGYTF.

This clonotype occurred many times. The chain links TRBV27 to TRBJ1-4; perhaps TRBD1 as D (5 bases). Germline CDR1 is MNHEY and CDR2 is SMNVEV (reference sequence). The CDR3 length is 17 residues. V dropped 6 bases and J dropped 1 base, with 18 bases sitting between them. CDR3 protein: CASRRLSQGRTNEKLFF. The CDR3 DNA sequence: TGTGCCAGCAGACGCCTATCCCAGGGTAGAACTAATGAAAAACTGTTTTTT.

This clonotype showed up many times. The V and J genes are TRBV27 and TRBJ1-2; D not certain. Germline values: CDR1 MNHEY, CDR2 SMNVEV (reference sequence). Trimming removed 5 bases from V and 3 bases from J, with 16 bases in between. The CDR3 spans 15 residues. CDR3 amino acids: CASSVWGTRDYGYTF. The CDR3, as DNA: TGTGCCAGCAGTGTTTGGGGAACCCGGGACTATGGCTACACCTTC.

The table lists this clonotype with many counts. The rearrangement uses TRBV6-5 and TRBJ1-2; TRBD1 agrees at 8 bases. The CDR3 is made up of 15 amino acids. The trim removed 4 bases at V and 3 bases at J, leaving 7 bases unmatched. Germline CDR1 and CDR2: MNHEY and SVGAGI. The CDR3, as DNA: TGTGCCAGCAGTTTGGGACAGGAGAACTACTATGGCTACACCTTC. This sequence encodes CASSLGQENYYGYTF.

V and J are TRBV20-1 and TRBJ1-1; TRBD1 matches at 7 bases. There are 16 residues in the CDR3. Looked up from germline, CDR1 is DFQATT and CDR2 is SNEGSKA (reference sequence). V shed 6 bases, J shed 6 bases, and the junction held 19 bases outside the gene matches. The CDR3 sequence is CSAHLQQQGYRSEAFF. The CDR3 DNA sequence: TGCAGTGCCCATCTACAACAACAGGGGTATCGCTCTGAAGCTTTCTTT.

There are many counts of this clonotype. CDR3 loop: CASSPRLAGYSYEQYF. Here the CDR3 DNA reads TGTGCCAGCAGTCCTAGACTAGCGGGATACTCCTACGAGCAGTACTTC. The chain has TRBV2 and TRBJ2-7; 11 nucleotides line up with TRBD2. The V gene's germline CDR1 is SNHLY and CDR2 FYNNEI. This CDR3 is built from 16 residues. V dropped 5 bases and J dropped 0; count of bases not matched to a gene: 6.

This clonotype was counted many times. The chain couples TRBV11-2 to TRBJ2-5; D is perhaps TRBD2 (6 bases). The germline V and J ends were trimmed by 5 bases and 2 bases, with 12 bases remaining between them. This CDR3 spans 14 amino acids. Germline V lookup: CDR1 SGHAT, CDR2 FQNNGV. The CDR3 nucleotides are TGTGCCAGCAGCGTGATAGCGGCACAAGAGACCCAGTACTTC. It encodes CASSVIAAQETQYF.

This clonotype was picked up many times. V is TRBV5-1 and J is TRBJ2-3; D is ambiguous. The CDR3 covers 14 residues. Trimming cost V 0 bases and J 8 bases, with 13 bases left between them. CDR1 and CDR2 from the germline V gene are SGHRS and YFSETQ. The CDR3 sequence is CASSLAVGSATQYF. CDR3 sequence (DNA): TGCGCCAGCAGCTTGGCGGTGGGGTCGGCTACGCAGTATTTT.

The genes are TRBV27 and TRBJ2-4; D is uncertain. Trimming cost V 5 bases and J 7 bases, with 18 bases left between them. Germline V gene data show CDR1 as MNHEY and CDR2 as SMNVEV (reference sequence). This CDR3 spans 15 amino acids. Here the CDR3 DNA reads TGTGCCAGCAGTCTAACGGGCCCCCCTGGCAACATTCAGTACTTC. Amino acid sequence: CASSLTGPPGNIQYF.

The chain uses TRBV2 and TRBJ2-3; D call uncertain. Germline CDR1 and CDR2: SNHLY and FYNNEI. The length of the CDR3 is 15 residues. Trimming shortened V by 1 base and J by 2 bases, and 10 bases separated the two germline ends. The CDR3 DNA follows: TGTGCCAGCAGTGAAGTTGGCGTTTCCACAGATACGCAGTATTTT. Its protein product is CASSEVGVSTDTQYF.

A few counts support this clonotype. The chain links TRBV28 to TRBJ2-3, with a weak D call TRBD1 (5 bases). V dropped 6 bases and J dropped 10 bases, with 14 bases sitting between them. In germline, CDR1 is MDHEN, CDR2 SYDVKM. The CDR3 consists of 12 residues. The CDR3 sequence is CASSLLVGAQYF. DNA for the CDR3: TGTGCCAGCAGCCTCCTCGTAGGGGCGCAGTATTTT.

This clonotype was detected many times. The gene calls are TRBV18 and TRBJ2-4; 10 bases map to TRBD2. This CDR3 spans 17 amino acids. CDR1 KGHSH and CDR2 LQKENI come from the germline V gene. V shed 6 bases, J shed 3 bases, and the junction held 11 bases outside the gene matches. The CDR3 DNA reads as TGTGCCAGCTCCCTATCCCTAGCGGGAGAGGGCAAAAACATTCAGTACTTC. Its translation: CASSLSLAGEGKNIQYF.

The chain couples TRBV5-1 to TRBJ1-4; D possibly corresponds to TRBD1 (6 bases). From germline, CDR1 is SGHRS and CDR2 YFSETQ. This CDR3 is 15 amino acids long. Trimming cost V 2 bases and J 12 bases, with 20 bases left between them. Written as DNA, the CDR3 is TGCGCCAGCAGCTTAAACTCCGGCAGGGGAGAAGAACTGTTTTTT. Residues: CASSLNSGRGEELFF.

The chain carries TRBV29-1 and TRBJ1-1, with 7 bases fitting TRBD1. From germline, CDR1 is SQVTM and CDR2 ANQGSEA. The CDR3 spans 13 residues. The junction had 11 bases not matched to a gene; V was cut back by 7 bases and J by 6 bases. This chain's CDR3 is CSGAGTEVAEAFF. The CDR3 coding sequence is TGCAGCGGGGCCGGGACAGAAGTCGCTGAAGCTTTCTTT.

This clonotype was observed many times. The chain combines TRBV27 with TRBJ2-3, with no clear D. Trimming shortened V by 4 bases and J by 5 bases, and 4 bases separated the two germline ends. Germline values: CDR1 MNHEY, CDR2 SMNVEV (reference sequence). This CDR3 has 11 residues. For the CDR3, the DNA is TGTGCCAGCAGTTACGAAGATACGCAGTATTTT. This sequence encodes CASSYEDTQYF.

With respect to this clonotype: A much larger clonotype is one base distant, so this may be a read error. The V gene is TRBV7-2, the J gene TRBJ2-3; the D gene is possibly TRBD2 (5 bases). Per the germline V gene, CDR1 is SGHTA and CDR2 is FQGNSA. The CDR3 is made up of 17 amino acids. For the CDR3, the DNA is TGTGTCAGCAGCACTCATACGGGGTCCCCCCTCACAGATACGCAGTATTTT. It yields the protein CVSSTHTGSPLTDTQYF.

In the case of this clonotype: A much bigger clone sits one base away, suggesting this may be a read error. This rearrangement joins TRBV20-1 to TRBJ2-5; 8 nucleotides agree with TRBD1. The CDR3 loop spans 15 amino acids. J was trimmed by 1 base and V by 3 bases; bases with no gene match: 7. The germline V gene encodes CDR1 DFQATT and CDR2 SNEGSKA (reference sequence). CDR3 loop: CSARAGQGAQETQYF. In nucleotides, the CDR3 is TGCAGTGCTAGGGCGGGGCAGGGGGCCCAAGAGACCCAGTACTTC.

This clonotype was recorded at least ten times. CDR3 DNA sequence: TGTGCCAGCAGTTTCAGAGGGGAAGGCAATCAGCCCCAGCATTTT. This gives the protein CASSFRGEGNQPQHF. The rearrangement links TRBV28 to TRBJ1-5; a weak D match, TRBD1 (5 bases). Germline V gives CDR1 MDHEN, CDR2 SYDVKM. This CDR3 region has 15 residues. V lost 3 bases to trimming and J lost 2 bases, with 11 bases between them.

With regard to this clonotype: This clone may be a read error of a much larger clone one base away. CDR3: CASSGQGRQESQYF. The DNA for the CDR3 is TGTGCCAGCAGTGGACAGGGGCGCCAAGAGTCCCAGTACTTC. The chain has TRBV6-1 and TRBJ2-5; the match to TRBD1 covers 8 bases. Germline CDR1 reads MNHNS; CDR2 reads SASEGT. The CDR3 covers 14 residues.

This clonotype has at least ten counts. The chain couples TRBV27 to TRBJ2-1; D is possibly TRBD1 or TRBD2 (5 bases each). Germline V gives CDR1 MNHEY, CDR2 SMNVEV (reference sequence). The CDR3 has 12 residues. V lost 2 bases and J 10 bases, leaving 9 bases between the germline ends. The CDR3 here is CASSLTGAEQFF. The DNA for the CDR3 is TGTGCCAGCAGTTTAACCGGGGCGGAGCAGTTCTTC.

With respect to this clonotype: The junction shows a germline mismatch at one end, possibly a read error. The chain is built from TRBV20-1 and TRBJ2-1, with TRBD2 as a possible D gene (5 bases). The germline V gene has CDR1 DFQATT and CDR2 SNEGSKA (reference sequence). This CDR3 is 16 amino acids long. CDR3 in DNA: TGCAGTGCTAGTGAAAGGGAGCAGAGCTCCTACAATGATCAGTTCTTC. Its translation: CSASEREQSSYNDQFF.

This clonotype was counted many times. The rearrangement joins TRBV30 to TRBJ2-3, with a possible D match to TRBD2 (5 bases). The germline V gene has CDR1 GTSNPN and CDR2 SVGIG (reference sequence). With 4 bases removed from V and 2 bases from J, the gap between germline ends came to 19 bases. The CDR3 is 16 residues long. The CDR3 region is CAWMGSGRDNTDTQYF. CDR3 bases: TGTGCCTGGATGGGCTCCGGCCGGGATAACACAGATACGCAGTATTTT.